The following is a TCR beta chain sequence with its context. This specimen belongs to a study of T-cell reconstitution after alpha-beta-depleted transplantation in children. The CDR3 totals 12 residues. Germline CDR1 reads MNHEY; CDR2 reads SVGEGT. Deletions cut 6 bases from V and 10 bases from J, with 15 bases between. TCRbeta library preparation incorporated unique molecular identifiers. TCRdb used MiXCR to reprocess the PCR reads, holding one entry per CDR3 protein. The sample gives about 420,000 distinct CDR3 sequences, about 11% of which show up once; 4.5% to 7% is in the top ten. The chain couples TRBV6-2 or TRBV6-3 to TRBJ1-1; D is unresolved. This sequence was found in a human donor who donated a stem cell graft to a child with acute myeloid leukemia. The input for sequencing was PBMCs from the stem cell graft donor, taken from the stem cell graft. CDR3 region: CASSDVGWGAFF. CDR3 bases: TGTGCCAGCAGCGACGTCGGTTGGGGAGCTTTCTTT.